A selection of T cell receptor beta chains follows, all from one sample in a study of blood T cell repertoires in COVID-19. Sequencing used immunoSEQ multiplex PCR; TCRdb keeps in-frame clones, though not all of them. This sample has about 62,000 clones, with roughly 90% found just once. Sequencing input: peripheral blood. Receptor source: a woman of 80 years or more with acute or convalescent COVID-19. The CDR3 runs from the conserved cysteine through the conserved F or W. Fields, in order: CDR3 protein, CDR3 DNA, V gene, D gene, J gene, clone size, CDR3 length. A D gene is named only where the DNA matches it firmly. Rows give clone size only sometimes, using once, few, many, or a class for an expanded clone.

CASSRRGGRGPAYEQYF	TGTGCCAGCAGCCGAAGAGGGGGGCGGGGGCCCGCCTACGAGCAGTACTTC	TRBV4-2	NA	TRBJ2-7	NA	17
CASSPETSGGETQYF	TGTGCCAGCTCGCCTGAGACTAGCGGGGGAGAGACCCAGTACTTC	TRBV18	TRBD2	TRBJ2-5	NA	15
CAWQPTNPLETQYF	TGTGCCTGGCAGCCGACTAACCCCCTGGAGACCCAGTACTTC	TRBV30	NA	TRBJ2-5	NA	14
CASSLNGNEKLFF	TGTGCCAGCAGTTTAAACGGTAATGAAAAACTGTTTTTT	TRBV28	NA	TRBJ1-4	NA	13
CSVGLQSKDQPQHF	TGCAGCGTTGGACTCCAGTCTAAGGATCAGCCCCAGCATTTT	TRBV29-1	NA	TRBJ1-5	NA	14
CASSPGALNTEAFF	TGTGCCAGCAGCCCAGGGGCCTTGAACACTGAAGCTTTCTTT	TRBV14	NA	TRBJ1-1	once	14
CASSSNAGQGYTGELFF	TGTGCCAGCTCATCGAACGCCGGGCAGGGGTACACCGGGGAGCTGTTTTTT	TRBV18	NA	TRBJ2-2	NA	17
CASRTSGQETQYF	TGTGCCAGCCGCACTAGCGGCCAAGAGACCCAGTACTTC	TRBV19	TRBD2	TRBJ2-5	once	13
CASSQTSGGEYEQYF	TGTGCCAGCTCACAAACAAGCGGGGGGGAGTACGAGCAGTACTTC	TRBV18	TRBD2	TRBJ2-7	NA	15
CASREAGGDTDTQYF	TGTGCCAGTAGGGAGGCGGGAGGAGACACAGATACGCAGTATTTT	TRBV19	TRBD2	TRBJ2-3	NA	15
CSAIAARQQYF	TGCAGTGCTATAGCGGCCCGTCAGCAGTACTTC	TRBV20-1	NA	TRBJ2-7	once	11
CASSYLMNTEAFF	TGCGCCAGCAGCTACTTAATGAACACTGAAGCTTTCTTT	TRBV5-1	NA	TRBJ1-1	NA	13
CASSQDRRGGEQYF	TGCGCCAGCAGCCAAGATCGGCGGGGGGGGGAGCAGTACTTC	TRBV4-3	TRBD2	TRBJ2-7	NA	14